These T cell receptor beta chains were read from a single sample in a study of cytomegalovirus exposure and HLA in healthy donors. Clones were read by immunoSEQ multiplex PCR, and TCRdb kept only the in-frame ones, dropping some. The data contain fewer than 85,000 clones, around 81% of them singletons. The sequenced sample consisted of PBMCs. The source is a male donor in good health and CMV-seropositive. Each CDR3 is given with its conserved first and last residue. The D gene is left open where the match is weak. Clone sizes are given selectively: once, few, many, or a class where the clone is expanded.

cdr3_length | clone_size | d_call | j_call | v_call | cdr3_aa | cdr3_nt
13 | - | - | TRBJ2-7 | TRBV6-5 | CASRKTVSYEQYF | TGTGCCAGCAGGAAGACAGTCTCCTACGAGCAGTACTTC
13 | few | - | TRBJ1-2 | TRBV6-5 | CASRRAANYGYTF | TGTGCCAGCAGGCGAGCCGCAAACTATGGCTACACCTTC
14 | - | TRBD2 | TRBJ2-1 | TRBV2 | CASILSGLGNEQFF | TGTGCCAGCATTCTTAGCGGACTAGGGAATGAGCAGTTCTTC
15 | - | - | TRBJ1-5 | TRBV6-5 | CASSSLGGPHQPQHF | TGTGCCAGCAGTTCCTTGGGGGGGCCCCATCAGCCCCAGCATTTT
15 | few | TRBD1 | TRBJ1-1 | TRBV7-9 | CASSSVPQGAPEAFF | TGTGCCAGCAGCTCAGTACCACAGGGGGCCCCTGAAGCTTTCTTT
12 | - | - | TRBJ2-7 | TRBV30 | CAWSITAYEQYF | TGTGCCTGGAGCATCACAGCTTACGAGCAGTACTTC
16 | - | - | TRBJ1-2 | TRBV11-1 | CASSLAADRTIYGYTF | TGTGCCAGCAGCTTAGCTGCGGACAGAACGATCTATGGCTACACCTTC
14 | - | TRBD1 | TRBJ2-2 | TRBV4-3 | CASSLTGVTGELFF | TGCGCCAGCAGCCTAACAGGGGTCACCGGGGAGCTGTTTTTT
15 | - | TRBD1 | TRBJ2-1 | TRBV4-1 | CASSLGQGELNEQFF | TGCGCCAGCAGCCTCGGGCAGGGGGAGCTCAATGAGCAGTTCTTC
14 | few | - | TRBJ1-4 | TRBV19 | CASSLTARGEKLFF | TGTGCCAGTAGTCTGACCGCTAGGGGTGAAAAACTGTTTTTT
15 | few | TRBD2 | TRBJ2-7 | TRBV4-2 | CASSQSPGGPYEQYF | TGTGCCAGCAGCCAATCCCCGGGGGGTCCCTACGAGCAGTACTTC
15 | - | TRBD1 | TRBJ2-7 | TRBV9 | CASSAQGQLLNEQYF | TGTGCCAGCAGCGCCCAGGGACAGCTCCTGAACGAGCAGTACTTC
15 | once | TRBD1 | TRBJ1-6 | TRBV7-2 | CASSLGDRGGSPLHF | TGTGCCAGCAGCTTAGGGGACAGGGGAGGCTCACCCCTCCACTTT
14 | - | TRBD2 | TRBJ2-1 | TRBV5-6 | CASSLAGGGNEQFF | TGTGCCAGCAGCTTGGCTGGGGGGGGCAATGAGCAGTTCTTC
13 | - | - | TRBJ1-2 | TRBV5-6 | CASSLDRHYGYTF | TGTGCCAGCAGCTTGGACAGACACTATGGCTACACCTTC
14 | - | TRBD1 | TRBJ2-5 | TRBV7-9 | CASSLGQGYETQYF | TGTGCCAGCAGCTTAGGACAGGGCTACGAGACCCAGTACTTC
15 | - | - | TRBJ2-6 | TRBV28 | CASRRQPSGANVLTF | TGTGCCAGCAGACGACAGCCGTCTGGGGCCAACGTCCTGACTTTC
15 | - | - | TRBJ2-3 | TRBV15 | CATSGNQGGPDTQYF | TGTGCCACCAGCGGGAACCAGGGGGGACCAGATACGCAGTATTTT
16 | few | - | TRBJ2-7 | TRBV11-2 | CASSFISQRAAYEQYF | TGTGCCAGCAGCTTTATTAGCCAGAGGGCGGCCTACGAGCAGTACTTC
15 | - | TRBD1 | TRBJ2-7 | TRBV5-1 | CASSLAGTGTYEQYF | TGCGCCAGCAGCCTGGCCGGGACAGGGACCTACGAGCAGTACTTC
14 | - | - | TRBJ1-2 | TRBV6-5 | CASSYSSGAGGYTF | TGTGCCAGCAGTTACTCGTCAGGGGCGGGCGGCTACACCTTC
15 | - | - | TRBJ2-1 | TRBV5-5 | CASSLGGQPGNEQFF | TGTGCCAGCAGCTTGGGAGGGCAGCCAGGCAATGAGCAGTTCTTC
13 | - | - | TRBJ2-5 | TRBV7-2 | CASSGLGWQTQYF | TGTGCCAGCAGCGGACTGGGTTGGCAGACCCAGTACTTC
13 | - | TRBD1 | TRBJ1-1 | TRBV2 | CASTDRGNTEAFF | TGTGCCAGCACCGACAGGGGGAACACTGAAGCTTTCTTT
15 | - | TRBD1 | TRBJ2-5 | TRBV5-4 | CASVPGQGLQETQYF | TGTGCCAGCGTCCCGGGACAGGGGTTACAAGAGACCCAGTACTTC
17 | - | - | TRBJ1-2 | TRBV27 | CASSDLLGGAGNYGYTF | TGTGCCAGCAGTGACCTCCTTGGGGGGGCGGGTAACTATGGCTACACCTTC
14 | - | - | TRBJ1-2 | TRBV6-5 | CASSYAADYYGYTF | TGTGCCAGCAGTTACGCGGCGGACTACTATGGCTACACCTTC
15 | few | - | TRBJ1-3 | TRBV15 | CATSREQGAGNTIYF | TGTGCCACCAGCAGAGAACAGGGTGCTGGAAACACCATATATTTT
14 | - | - | TRBJ1-4 | TRBV9 | CASSGGTTNEKLFF | TGTGCCAGCAGCGGAGGGACAACTAATGAAAAACTGTTTTTT
13 | - | - | TRBJ1-2 | TRBV19 | CASLSQGHDGYTF | TGTGCTAGTCTGAGTCAGGGCCATGATGGCTACACCTTC
15 | - | TRBD2 | TRBJ2-3 | TRBV28 | CASSLTWGGTDTQYF | TGTGCCAGCAGTTTAACATGGGGGGGAACAGATACGCAGTATTTT
13 | - | - | TRBJ1-1 | TRBV5-1 | CASSLGLNTEAFF | TGCGCCAGCAGCTTGGGTTTAAACACTGAAGCTTTCTTT
14 | once | TRBD1 | TRBJ1-2 | TRBV5-4 | CASSSDDRVGGYTF | TGTGCCAGCAGCTCAGACGACAGGGTGGGTGGCTACACCTTC
17 | - | - | TRBJ2-6 | TRBV5-4 | CASSPGTPVSGANVLTF | TGTGCCAGTAGCCCCGGGACTCCCGTCTCTGGGGCCAACGTCCTGACTTTC
13 | - | - | TRBJ1-2 | TRBV2 | CASSVAGVRGYTF | TGTGCCAGCAGTGTAGCAGGGGTTAGGGGCTACACCTTC
13 | once | - | TRBJ2-2 | TRBV19 | CASKFRGTGELFF | TGTGCCAGCAAGTTCAGGGGCACCGGGGAGCTGTTTTTT
13 | - | - | TRBJ2-7 | TRBV7-2 | CASSSAGTREQYF | TGTGCCAGCAGCTCTGCGGGGACGCGGGAGCAGTACTTC
13 | - | - | TRBJ2-1 | TRBV9 | CASSVERAGEQFF | TGTGCCAGCAGCGTAGAGAGGGCAGGTGAGCAGTTCTTC
12 | few | - | TRBJ1-2 | TRBV28 | CASSPPHYGYTF | TGTGCCAGCAGCCCTCCCCACTATGGCTACACCTTC
15 | - | TRBD1 | TRBJ1-6 | TRBV6-1 | CASILDRDYNSPLHF | TGTGCCAGCATCCTGGACAGGGACTATAATTCACCCCTCCACTTT